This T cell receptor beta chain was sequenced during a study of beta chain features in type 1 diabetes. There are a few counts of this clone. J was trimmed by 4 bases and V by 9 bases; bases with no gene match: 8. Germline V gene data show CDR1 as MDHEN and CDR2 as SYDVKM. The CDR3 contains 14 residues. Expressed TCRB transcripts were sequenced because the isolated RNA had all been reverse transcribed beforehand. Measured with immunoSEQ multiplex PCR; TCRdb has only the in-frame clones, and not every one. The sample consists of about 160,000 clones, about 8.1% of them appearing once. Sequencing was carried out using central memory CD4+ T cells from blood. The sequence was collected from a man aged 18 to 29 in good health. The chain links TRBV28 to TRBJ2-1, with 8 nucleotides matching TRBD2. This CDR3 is CASIPGGPYNEQFF. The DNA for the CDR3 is TGTGCCAGTATCCCGGGGGGGCCTTACAATGAGCAGTTCTTC.